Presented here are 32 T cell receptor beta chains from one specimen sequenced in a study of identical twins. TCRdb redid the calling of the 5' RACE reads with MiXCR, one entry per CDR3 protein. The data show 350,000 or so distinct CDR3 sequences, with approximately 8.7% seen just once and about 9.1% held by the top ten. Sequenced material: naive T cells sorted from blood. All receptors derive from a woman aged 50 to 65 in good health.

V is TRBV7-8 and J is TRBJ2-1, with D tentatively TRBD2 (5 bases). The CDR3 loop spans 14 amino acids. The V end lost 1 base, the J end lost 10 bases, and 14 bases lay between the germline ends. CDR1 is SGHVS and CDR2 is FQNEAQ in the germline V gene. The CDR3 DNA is TGTGCCAGCAGCTTAGAAGTGGACTCGCGGGAGCAGTTCTTC. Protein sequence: CASSLEVDSREQFF. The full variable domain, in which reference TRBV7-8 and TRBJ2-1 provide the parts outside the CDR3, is GAGVSQSPRYKVAKRGQDVALRCDPISGHVSLFWYQQALGQGPEFLTYFQNEAQLDKSGLPSDRFFAERPEGSVSTLKIQRTQQEDSAVYLCASSLEVDSREQFFGPGTRLTVL.

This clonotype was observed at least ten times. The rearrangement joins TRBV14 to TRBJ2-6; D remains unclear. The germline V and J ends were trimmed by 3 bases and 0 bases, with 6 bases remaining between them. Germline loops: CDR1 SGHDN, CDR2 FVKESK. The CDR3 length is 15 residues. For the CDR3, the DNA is TGTGCCAGCAGCCACCAAAACTCTGGGGCCAACGTCCTGACTTTC. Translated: CASSHQNSGANVLTF.

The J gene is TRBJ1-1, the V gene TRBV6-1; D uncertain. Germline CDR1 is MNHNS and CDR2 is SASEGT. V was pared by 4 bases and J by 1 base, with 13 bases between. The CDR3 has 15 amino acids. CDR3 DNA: TGTGCCAGCAGTGTGCAGTGGGAGGGGAACACTGAAGCTTTCTTT. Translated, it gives CASSVQWEGNTEAFF.

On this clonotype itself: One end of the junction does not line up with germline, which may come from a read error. DNA for the CDR3: TGTGCCAGCAGCCCCCTTCAAAGCCGGGAGACCCAGCACTTC. It codes for CASSPLQSRETQHF. The chain joins TRBV14 to TRBJ2-5, with D maybe TRBD2 (6 bases). Looked up from germline, CDR1 is SGHDN and CDR2 is FVKESK. The CDR3 sequence is 14 residues long.

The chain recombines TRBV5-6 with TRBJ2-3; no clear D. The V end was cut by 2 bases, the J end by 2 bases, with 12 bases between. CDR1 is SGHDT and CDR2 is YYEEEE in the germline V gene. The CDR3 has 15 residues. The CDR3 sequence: CASSFRLEHTDTQYF. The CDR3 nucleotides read TGTGCCAGCAGCTTCCGCCTGGAGCACACAGATACGCAGTATTTT.

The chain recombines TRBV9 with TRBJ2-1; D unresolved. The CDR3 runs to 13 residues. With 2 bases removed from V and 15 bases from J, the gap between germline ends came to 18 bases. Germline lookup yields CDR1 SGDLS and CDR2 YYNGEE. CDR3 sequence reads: CASSVSLRAEAFF. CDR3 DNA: TGTGCCAGCAGCGTCTCACTCCGGGCCGAAGCGTTCTTC.

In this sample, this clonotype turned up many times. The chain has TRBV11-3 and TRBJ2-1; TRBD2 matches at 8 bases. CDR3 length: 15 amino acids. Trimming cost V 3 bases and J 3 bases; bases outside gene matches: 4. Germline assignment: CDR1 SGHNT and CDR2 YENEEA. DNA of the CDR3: TGTGCCAGCAGCTTTGCGGGAGGACTCTACAATGAGCAGTTCTTC. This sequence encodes CASSFAGGLYNEQFF.

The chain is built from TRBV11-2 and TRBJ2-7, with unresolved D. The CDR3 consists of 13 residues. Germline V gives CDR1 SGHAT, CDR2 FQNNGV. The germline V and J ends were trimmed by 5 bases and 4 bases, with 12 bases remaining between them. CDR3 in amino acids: CASSGEGPYEQYV. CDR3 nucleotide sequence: TGTGCCAGCAGCGGAGAAGGCCCGTACGAGCAGTACGTC.

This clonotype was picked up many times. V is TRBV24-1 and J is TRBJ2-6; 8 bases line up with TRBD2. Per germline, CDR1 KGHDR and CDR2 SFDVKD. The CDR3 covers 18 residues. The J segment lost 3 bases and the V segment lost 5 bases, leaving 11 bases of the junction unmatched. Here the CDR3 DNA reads TGTGCCACCAGTGGTGGCTTTGCGGGAGGACGTGGGGCCAACGTCCTGACTTTC. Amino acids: CATSGGFAGGRGANVLTF.

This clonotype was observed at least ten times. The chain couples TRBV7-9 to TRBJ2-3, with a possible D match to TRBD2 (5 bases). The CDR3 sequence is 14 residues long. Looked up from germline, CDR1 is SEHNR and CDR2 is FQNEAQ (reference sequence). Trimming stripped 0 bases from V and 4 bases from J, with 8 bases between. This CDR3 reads CASSLAGAADTQYF. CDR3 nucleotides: TGTGCCAGCAGCTTAGCGGGAGCGGCAGATACGCAGTATTTT. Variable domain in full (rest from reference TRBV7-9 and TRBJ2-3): DTGVSQNPRHKITKRGQNVTFRCDPISEHNRLYWYRQTLGQGPEFLTYFQNEAQLEKSRLLSDRFSAERPKGSFSTLEIQRTEQGDSAMYLCASSLAGAADTQYFGPGTRLTVL.

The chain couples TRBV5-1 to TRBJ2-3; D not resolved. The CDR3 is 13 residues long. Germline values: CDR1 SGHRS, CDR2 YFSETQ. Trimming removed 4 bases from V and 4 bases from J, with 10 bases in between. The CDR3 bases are TGCGCCAGCAGCACGCGTAGGTCAGATACGCAGTATTTT. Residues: CASSTRRSDTQYF.

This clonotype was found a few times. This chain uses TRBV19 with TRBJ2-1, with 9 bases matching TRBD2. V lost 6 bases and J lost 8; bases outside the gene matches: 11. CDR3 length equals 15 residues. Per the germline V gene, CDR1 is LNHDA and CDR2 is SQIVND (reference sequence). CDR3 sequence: CASSEIAGVPYEQFF. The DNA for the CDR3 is TGTGCCAGTAGCGAGATAGCGGGAGTACCATATGAGCAGTTCTTC.

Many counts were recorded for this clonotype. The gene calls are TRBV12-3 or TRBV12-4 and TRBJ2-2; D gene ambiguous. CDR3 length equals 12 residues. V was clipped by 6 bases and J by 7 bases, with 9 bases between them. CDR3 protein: CASRTQVGELFF. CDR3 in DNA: TGTGCCAGCAGAACCCAAGTCGGGGAGCTGTTTTTT.

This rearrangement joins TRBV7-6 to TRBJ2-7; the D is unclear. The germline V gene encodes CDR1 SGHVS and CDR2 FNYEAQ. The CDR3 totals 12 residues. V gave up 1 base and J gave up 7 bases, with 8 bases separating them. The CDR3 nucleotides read TGTGCCAGCAGCTTAGACAGCTGGGAGCAGTACTTC. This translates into CASSLDSWEQYF.

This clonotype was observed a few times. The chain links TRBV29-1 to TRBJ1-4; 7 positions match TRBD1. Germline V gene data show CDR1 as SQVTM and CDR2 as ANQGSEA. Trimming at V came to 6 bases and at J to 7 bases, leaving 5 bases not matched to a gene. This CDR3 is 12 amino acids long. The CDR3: CSVRQGREKLFF. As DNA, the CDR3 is TGCAGCGTGAGACAGGGACGTGAAAAACTGTTTTTT.

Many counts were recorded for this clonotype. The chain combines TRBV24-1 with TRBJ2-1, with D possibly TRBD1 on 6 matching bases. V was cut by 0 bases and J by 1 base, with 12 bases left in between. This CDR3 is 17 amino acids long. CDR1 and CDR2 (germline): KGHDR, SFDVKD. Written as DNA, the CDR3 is TGTGCCACCAGTGATTTGAACAGGGCCTCGTCCTACAATGAGCAGTTCTTC. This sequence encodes CATSDLNRASSYNEQFF.

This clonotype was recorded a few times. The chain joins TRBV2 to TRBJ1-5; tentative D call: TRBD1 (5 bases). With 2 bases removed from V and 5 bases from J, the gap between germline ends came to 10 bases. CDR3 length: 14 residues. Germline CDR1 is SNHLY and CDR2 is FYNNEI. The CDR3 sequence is CASSETGGDQPQHF. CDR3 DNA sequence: TGTGCCAGCAGTGAAACAGGAGGCGATCAGCCCCAGCATTTT.

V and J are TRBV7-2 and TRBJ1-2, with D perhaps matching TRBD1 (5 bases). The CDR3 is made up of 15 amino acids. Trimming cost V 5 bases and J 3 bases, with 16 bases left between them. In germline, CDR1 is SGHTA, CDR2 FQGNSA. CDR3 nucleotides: TGTGCCAGCAGCCAGAGGCTCAGGGCCCACTATGGCTACACCTTC. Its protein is CASSQRLRAHYGYTF.

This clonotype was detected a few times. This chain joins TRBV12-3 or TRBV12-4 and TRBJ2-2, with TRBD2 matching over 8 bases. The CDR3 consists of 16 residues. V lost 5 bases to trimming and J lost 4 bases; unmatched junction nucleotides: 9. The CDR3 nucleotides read TGTGCCAGCAGTCCCCGGGGGGGGCGGGGCACCGGGGAGCTGTTTTTT. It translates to CASSPRGGRGTGELFF.

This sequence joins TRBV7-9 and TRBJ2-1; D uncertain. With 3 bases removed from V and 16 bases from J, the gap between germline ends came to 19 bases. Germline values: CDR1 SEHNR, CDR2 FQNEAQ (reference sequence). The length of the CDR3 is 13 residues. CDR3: CASSFAPPPTLFF. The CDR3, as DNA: TGTGCCAGCAGCTTTGCACCCCCTCCAACCCTTTTCTTC. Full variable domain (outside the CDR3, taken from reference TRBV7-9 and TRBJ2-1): DTGVSQNPRHKITKRGQNVTFRCDPISEHNRLYWYRQTLGQGPEFLTYFQNEAQLEKSRLLSDRFSAERPKGSFSTLEIQRTEQGDSAMYLCASSFAPPPTLFFGPGTRLTVL.

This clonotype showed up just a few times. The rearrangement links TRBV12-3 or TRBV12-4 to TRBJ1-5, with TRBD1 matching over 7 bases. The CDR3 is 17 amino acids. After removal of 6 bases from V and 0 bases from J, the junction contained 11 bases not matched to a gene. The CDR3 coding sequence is TGTGCCAGCAGCCCCGGGGACAGAACCTATAGCAATCAGCCCCAGCATTTT. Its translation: CASSPGDRTYSNQPQHF.

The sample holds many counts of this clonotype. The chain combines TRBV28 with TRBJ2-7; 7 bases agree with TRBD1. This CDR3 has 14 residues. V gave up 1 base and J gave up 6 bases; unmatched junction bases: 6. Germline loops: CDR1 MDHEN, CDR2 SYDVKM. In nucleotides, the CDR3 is TGTGCCAGCAGTTTATTGGGACAGTTAAGCGAGCAGTACGTC. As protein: CASSLLGQLSEQYV.

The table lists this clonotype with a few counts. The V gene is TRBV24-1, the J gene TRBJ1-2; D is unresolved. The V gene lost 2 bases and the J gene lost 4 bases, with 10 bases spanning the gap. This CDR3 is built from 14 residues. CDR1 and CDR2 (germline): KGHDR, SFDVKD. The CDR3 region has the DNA TGTGCCACCAGTGATTACGGCTTTAGCTATGGCTACACCTTC. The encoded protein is CATSDYGFSYGYTF.

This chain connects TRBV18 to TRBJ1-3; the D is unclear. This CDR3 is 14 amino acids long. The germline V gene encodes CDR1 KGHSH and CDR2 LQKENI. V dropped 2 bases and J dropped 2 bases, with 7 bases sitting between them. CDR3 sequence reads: CASSPSKAGNTIYF. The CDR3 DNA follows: TGTGCCAGCTCACCAAGTAAAGCTGGAAACACCATATATTTT.

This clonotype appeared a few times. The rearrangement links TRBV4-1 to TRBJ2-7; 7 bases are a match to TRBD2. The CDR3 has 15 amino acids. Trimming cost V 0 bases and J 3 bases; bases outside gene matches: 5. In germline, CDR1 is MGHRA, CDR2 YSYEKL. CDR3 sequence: CASSQEKGLLYEQYF. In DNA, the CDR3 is TGCGCCAGCAGCCAAGAGAAGGGACTACTCTACGAGCAGTACTTC.

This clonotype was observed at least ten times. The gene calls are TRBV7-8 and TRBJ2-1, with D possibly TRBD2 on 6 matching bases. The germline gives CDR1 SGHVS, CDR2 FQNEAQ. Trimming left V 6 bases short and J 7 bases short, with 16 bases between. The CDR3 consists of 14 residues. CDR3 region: CASRGTPGWNEQFF. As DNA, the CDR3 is TGTGCCAGCAGGGGGACTCCGGGATGGAATGAGCAGTTCTTC. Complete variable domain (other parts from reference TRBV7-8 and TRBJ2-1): GAGVSQSPRYKVAKRGQDVALRCDPISGHVSLFWYQQALGQGPEFLTYFQNEAQLDKSGLPSDRFFAERPEGSVSTLKIQRTQQEDSAVYLCASRGTPGWNEQFFGPGTRLTVL.

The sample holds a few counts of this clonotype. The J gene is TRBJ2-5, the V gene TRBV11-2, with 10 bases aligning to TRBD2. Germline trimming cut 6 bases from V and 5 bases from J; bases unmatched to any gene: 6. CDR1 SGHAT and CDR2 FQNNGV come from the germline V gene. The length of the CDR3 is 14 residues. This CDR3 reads CASRQSAGGETQYF. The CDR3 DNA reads TGTGCCAGCAGACAGTCAGCGGGAGGGGAGACCCAGTACTTC. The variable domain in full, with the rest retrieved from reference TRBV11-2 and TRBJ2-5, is EAGVAQSPRYKIIEKRQSVAFWCNPISGHATLYWYQQILGQGPKLLIQFQNNGVVDDSQLPKDRFSAERLKGVDSTLKIQPAKLEDSAVYLCASRQSAGGETQYFGPGTRLLVL.

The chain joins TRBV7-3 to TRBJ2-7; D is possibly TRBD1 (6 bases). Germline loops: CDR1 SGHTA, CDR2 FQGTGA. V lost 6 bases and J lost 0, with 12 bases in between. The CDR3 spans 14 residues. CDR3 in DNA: TGTGCCAGCAGTCCACAGGGAGTCTCCTACGAGCAGTACTTC. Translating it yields CASSPQGVSYEQYF.

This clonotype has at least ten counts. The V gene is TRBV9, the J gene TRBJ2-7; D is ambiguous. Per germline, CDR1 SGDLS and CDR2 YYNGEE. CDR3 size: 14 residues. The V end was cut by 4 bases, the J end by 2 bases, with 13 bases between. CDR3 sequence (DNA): TGTGCCAGCAGCCCATGGGTAGAAACCTACGAGCAGTACTTC. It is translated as CASSPWVETYEQYF.

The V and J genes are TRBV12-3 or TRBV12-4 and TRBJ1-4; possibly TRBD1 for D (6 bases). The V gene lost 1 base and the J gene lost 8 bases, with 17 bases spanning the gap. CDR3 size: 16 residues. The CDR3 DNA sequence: TGTGCCAGCAGTTTAGAATCCGGGACAAAGGGCGAAAAACTGTTTTTT. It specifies CASSLESGTKGEKLFF.

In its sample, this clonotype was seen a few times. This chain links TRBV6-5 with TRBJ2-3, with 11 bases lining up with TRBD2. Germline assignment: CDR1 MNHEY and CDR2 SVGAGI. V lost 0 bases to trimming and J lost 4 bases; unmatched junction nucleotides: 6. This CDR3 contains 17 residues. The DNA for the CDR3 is TGTGCCAGCAGTTACTCAGGGACTAGCGGCGAGTCAGATACGCAGTATTTT. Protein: CASSYSGTSGESDTQYF.

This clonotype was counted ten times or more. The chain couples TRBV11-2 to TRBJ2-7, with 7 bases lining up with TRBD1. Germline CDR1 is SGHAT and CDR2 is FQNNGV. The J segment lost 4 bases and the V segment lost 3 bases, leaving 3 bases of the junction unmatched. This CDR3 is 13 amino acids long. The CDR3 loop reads CASSLGTAYEQYV. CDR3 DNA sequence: TGTGCCAGCAGCTTGGGGACAGCTTACGAGCAGTACGTC.